The clone carrying this TCR beta chain was recorded once. These data are taken from a study of blood T cell repertoires in COVID-19. Germline CDR1 is SGHTS and CDR2 is YDEGEE. The junction had 5 bases not matched to a gene; V was cut back by 5 bases and J by 2 bases. CDR3 size: 15 residues. Sequenced by immunoSEQ multiplex PCR; TCRdb stores in-frame clones only, minus some. This sample has 350,000 to 450,000 clones, with 91% found just once. Sequencing was performed on PBMCs or T cells enriched from blood (not recorded which). This sequence originates from a woman aged 40 to 55 who had been exposed to COVID-19. The chain employs TRBV5-8 and TRBJ2-7, with 12 nucleotides matching TRBD2. CDR3 loop: CASRPRLAGAYEQYF. The CDR3 nucleotides read TGTGCCAGCAGACCAAGACTAGCGGGAGCCTACGAGCAGTACTTC.